This TCR beta chain derives from a study of CD8 T cells in Susac syndrome (dated 2019 in TCRdb). Background for the entire study: The study used repertoire sequencing to test whether antigen drove CD8+ T cell activation and differentiation in Susac syndrome. Study-wide findings and limitations: The number of individuals in the TCR sequencing and HLA analysis was acknowledged as relatively small.

The CDR3 goes from the cysteine to the phenylalanine over 12 residues. Kept here is only the CDR3 DNA, which spans 36 bases and is read in frame from base 1. V is cut by 5 bases and J by 4 bases, and the space between the germline ends is 8 bases. On this clonotype itself: Its antigen has not been determined. No per-base quality is available; no much larger clone lies one base away.

RNA was extracted with the RNeasy kit and roughly 0.5 to 1 ug was reverse transcribed using random hexamers. The immunoSEQ multiplex PCR assay, which covers 54 Vbeta and 13 Jbeta segments, was used to amplify TCR beta CDR3 regions. PCR amplification bias was corrected by using a synthetic template baseline for primer optimization and computational correction. In the paper's pipeline: Reads were annotated to V, D and J genes per IMGT and analyzed with immunoSEQ Analyzer, keeping only productive sequences. Clonality was calculated as one minus the Shannon entropy normalized by log2 of the number of productive unique sequences. For each patient and control, public and private clones were evaluated among the 100 most prevalent clones. A clone was defined as Susac-specific if it was absent from the healthy and MS cohorts, from over a thousand published viral clones and from other ImmuneACCESS disease sequences. The public reads were reanalyzed by TCRdb: fastp trimming at Q25, MiXCR alignment, in-frame beta chains only. When rows share a CDR3 protein, they turn into one entry using the most common DNA and genes. Clone size and V and J calls follow TCRdb, not the original study. Across this sample there are about 200,000 distinct CDR3 sequences, with 85% to 95% seen only once. The top ten hold about 0.095% of the sample.

High-throughput TCR beta sequencing profiled peripheral blood CD8+ and CD4+ T cells from healthy donors, Susac syndrome patients and multiple sclerosis patients. Healthy donors were included as age- and sex-matched controls. Bulk CD8+ and CD4+ T cells were purified by magnetic negative isolation, while CD8+ TEMRA cells were enriched using FACS. Blood was collected in EDTA tubes and processed within 24 hours, with PBMCs isolated through density gradient centrifugation. PBMCs intended for TCR sequencing were frozen in liquid nitrogen and were later thawed in a 37 degrees C water bath. The sorted or isolated CD4+, CD8+ and CD8+ TEMRA cells had a purity of 90% or higher.

This clonotype was obtained from a human donor in good health. This chain is built from TRBV12-3 or TRBV12-4 and TRBJ1-1; the D gene lacks a confident call. The sequenced material came from CD4+ T cells from PBMCs. This receptor carries the CDR3 CASSGLGTEAFF. In nucleotide form, the sequence is TGTGCCAGCAGTGGGTTAGGCACTGAAGCTTTCTTT.